The rows below give T cell receptor beta chains drawn from one sample of a study of technical replicates of blood from several donors. Generated by immunoSEQ multiplex PCR, the TCRdb table keeps only in-frame clones and is missing some. The data hold around 70,000 clones, with 85% to 95% observed a single time. Sequencing used T cells isolated from PBMCs. Receptor source: a human donor in good health. The CDR3 runs from the conserved cysteine through the conserved F or W. D genes are given only for firm matches. Only some rows state a clone size, as once, few, many or a class for expanded clones.

CDR3 DNA: TGTGCCAGCAGCGTAGCTATCGGGACTAGTTACGAGCAGTACTTC
CDR3 protein: CASSVAIGTSYEQYF
D gene: TRBD2
clone size: .
J gene: TRBJ2-7
V gene: TRBV9

CDR3 DNA: TGTGCCAGCAGCGTAGATGCGGGGCCTTCCTACGAGCAGTACTTC
CDR3 protein: CASSVDAGPSYEQYF
D gene: .
clone size: .
J gene: TRBJ2-7
V gene: TRBV9

CDR3 DNA: TGCGCCAGCAGTGAGTCTCAGGTACCCAAAGCAGATACGCAGTATTTT
CDR3 protein: CASSESQVPKADTQYF
D gene: .
clone size: .
J gene: TRBJ2-3
V gene: TRBV10-1

CDR3 DNA: TGTGCCAGCGCTGAGTACATTCAGTACTTC
CDR3 protein: CASAEYIQYF
D gene: .
clone size: once
J gene: TRBJ2-4
V gene: TRBV6-1

CDR3 DNA: TGTGCCTGGAGTCCCGACAGTAACGAGCAGTACTTC
CDR3 protein: CAWSPDSNEQYF
D gene: .
clone size: .
J gene: TRBJ2-7
V gene: TRBV30

CDR3 DNA: TGTGCCAGCAGCCACAGGGGTTCGGGAGGCTACACCTTC
CDR3 protein: CASSHRGSGGYTF
D gene: TRBD1
clone size: few
J gene: TRBJ1-2
V gene: TRBV7-2

CDR3 DNA: TGTGCCAGCACTCGGGACAGGTACTCCTACGAGCAGTACTTC
CDR3 protein: CASTRDRYSYEQYF
D gene: TRBD1
clone size: .
J gene: TRBJ2-7
V gene: TRBV27

CDR3 DNA: TGTGCCAGCAGCGTATTGGGGGGGCAATCTGGACCCCTCCACTTT
CDR3 protein: CASSVLGGQSGPLHF
D gene: .
clone size: .
J gene: TRBJ1-6
V gene: TRBV9

CDR3 DNA: TGTGCCAGCTCACCACCAATGTCAGGGGTGCTCCAAGAGACCCAGTACTTC
CDR3 protein: CASSPPMSGVLQETQYF
D gene: .
clone size: .
J gene: TRBJ2-5
V gene: TRBV18

CDR3 DNA: TGTGCCAGCAGGCGAACAGGGGAAGGGGAGACCCAGTACTTC
CDR3 protein: CASRRTGEGETQYF
D gene: TRBD1
clone size: .
J gene: TRBJ2-5
V gene: TRBV2

CDR3 DNA: TGCGCCAGTCAAACGACAGGACCAGGTAGTGCCGGGGAGCTGTTTTTT
CDR3 protein: CASQTTGPGSAGELFF
D gene: .
clone size: .
J gene: TRBJ2-2
V gene: TRBV10-2

CDR3 DNA: TGTGCCAGCAGCTTAGTAGCTCCCCAAGAGACCCAGTACTTC
CDR3 protein: CASSLVAPQETQYF
D gene: .
clone size: .
J gene: TRBJ2-5
V gene: TRBV5-6

CDR3 DNA: TGTGCCAGCAGCTACAAACCGGGAAATGCGGAAAAACTGTTTTTT
CDR3 protein: CASSYKPGNAEKLFF
D gene: .
clone size: .
J gene: TRBJ1-4
V gene: TRBV28

CDR3 DNA: TGTGCCACCAAGGACAGGGGGACCGCCGGAGGCTACACCTTC
CDR3 protein: CATKDRGTAGGYTF
D gene: TRBD1
clone size: .
J gene: TRBJ1-2
V gene: TRBV6-5

CDR3 DNA: TGTGCCAGCAGCCAAGAAGGAGCGGGAGGGCCCCATGAGCAGTTCTTC
CDR3 protein: CASSQEGAGGPHEQFF
D gene: TRBD2
clone size: .
J gene: TRBJ2-1
V gene: TRBV14

CDR3 DNA: TGCGCCAGCAGCTTCGGTCTACGGAGTCAGAACCACAATGAGCAGTTCTTC
CDR3 protein: CASSFGLRSQNHNEQFF
D gene: .
clone size: .
J gene: TRBJ2-1
V gene: TRBV5-1

CDR3 DNA: TGTGCCAGCAGCTTGGACAGGGGGCGCGGCTACACCTTC
CDR3 protein: CASSLDRGRGYTF
D gene: TRBD1
clone size: .
J gene: TRBJ1-2
V gene: TRBV7-2

CDR3 DNA: TGTGCCATCAGTCAGGGGACGGACTATGGCTACACCTTC
CDR3 protein: CAISQGTDYGYTF
D gene: .
clone size: .
J gene: TRBJ1-2
V gene: TRBV10-3

CDR3 DNA: TGTGCCAGCAGTCTAGACAGGGGCCACGAGACCCAGTACTTC
CDR3 protein: CASSLDRGHETQYF
D gene: TRBD1
clone size: .
J gene: TRBJ2-5
V gene: TRBV6-6

CDR3 DNA: TGTGCCAGCAGCCAAAACGTGGGCCGGGGGGAGCTGTTTTTT
CDR3 protein: CASSQNVGRGELFF
D gene: .
clone size: .
J gene: TRBJ2-2
V gene: TRBV14

CDR3 DNA: TGTGCCAGCAGCTTGTGGGGGGATCAGCCCCAGCATTTT
CDR3 protein: CASSLWGDQPQHF
D gene: .
clone size: .
J gene: TRBJ1-5
V gene: TRBV5-4

CDR3 DNA: TGTGCCAGCAGCCCTGGGAGGGTGGGATCACCCCTCCACTTT
CDR3 protein: CASSPGRVGSPLHF
D gene: .
clone size: .
J gene: TRBJ1-6
V gene: TRBV5-4

CDR3 DNA: TGTGCCAGCAGCTTAGGTACGGGCACCGGGGAGCTGTTTTTT
CDR3 protein: CASSLGTGTGELFF
D gene: .
clone size: .
J gene: TRBJ2-2
V gene: TRBV7-9

CDR3 DNA: TGTGCCAGCAGTTTAACAGGGTACAGCAATCAGCCCCAGCATTTT
CDR3 protein: CASSLTGYSNQPQHF
D gene: .
clone size: .
J gene: TRBJ1-5
V gene: TRBV27

CDR3 DNA: TGCGCCAGCAGCTTAGACTCCACGAACTCCTACGAGCAGTACTTC
CDR3 protein: CASSLDSTNSYEQYF
D gene: .
clone size: .
J gene: TRBJ2-7
V gene: TRBV5-1

CDR3 DNA: TGTGCCAGCAGCCCGCGACAGGGGAACACTGAAGCTTTCTTT
CDR3 protein: CASSPRQGNTEAFF
D gene: TRBD1
clone size: .
J gene: TRBJ1-1
V gene: TRBV7-9

CDR3 DNA: TGCAGTGCAGTCCTCCGGGAGACCCAGTACTTC
CDR3 protein: CSAVLRETQYF
D gene: .
clone size: .
J gene: TRBJ2-5
V gene: TRBV20-1

CDR3 DNA: TGTGCCAGCAGTTTACTATCCAGATGGGCTTTCTTT
CDR3 protein: CASSLLSRWAFF
D gene: .
clone size: .
J gene: TRBJ1-1
V gene: TRBV5-6

CDR3 DNA: TGTGCCAGCAGCCGACAATGGAACACTGAAGCTTTCTTT
CDR3 protein: CASSRQWNTEAFF
D gene: .
clone size: .
J gene: TRBJ1-1
V gene: TRBV5-6

CDR3 DNA: TGTGCCAGCAGTGAAGCGGGAGGGCGGGAGCCTACCTACGAGCAGTACTTC
CDR3 protein: CASSEAGGREPTYEQYF
D gene: TRBD2
clone size: .
J gene: TRBJ2-7
V gene: TRBV2

CDR3 DNA: TGTGCCAGCAGCATGGGACAGTCCAACTATGGCTACACCTTC
CDR3 protein: CASSMGQSNYGYTF
D gene: TRBD1
clone size: .
J gene: TRBJ1-2
V gene: TRBV5-4

CDR3 DNA: TGTGCCAGCGCCTTTGGGACAGGGGGGATGAACACTGAAGCTTTCTTT
CDR3 protein: CASAFGTGGMNTEAFF
D gene: TRBD1
clone size: once
J gene: TRBJ1-1
V gene: TRBV7-9

CDR3 DNA: TGTGCCAGCAGCGTAGTCCCGGTCCTTAACTATGGCTACACCTTC
CDR3 protein: CASSVVPVLNYGYTF
D gene: .
clone size: .
J gene: TRBJ1-2
V gene: TRBV9

CDR3 DNA: TGTGCCTGGGGGGCGACTTCACCCCTCCACTTT
CDR3 protein: CAWGATSPLHF
D gene: .
clone size: .
J gene: TRBJ1-6
V gene: TRBV30

CDR3 DNA: TGTGCCAGCAGTTTACTTGCACAGGGGCCTTTGGGGGAGCAGTACTTC
CDR3 protein: CASSLLAQGPLGEQYF
D gene: TRBD1
clone size: .
J gene: TRBJ2-7
V gene: TRBV28

CDR3 DNA: TGTGCCAGCAGCGTCGGGGGATCGGGAAACACCATATATTTT
CDR3 protein: CASSVGGSGNTIYF
D gene: .
clone size: .
J gene: TRBJ1-3
V gene: TRBV25-1

CDR3 DNA: TGTGCCAGCAGGAGGGGGTTAGCTAATGAAAAACTGTTTTTT
CDR3 protein: CASRRGLANEKLFF
D gene: .
clone size: .
J gene: TRBJ1-4
V gene: TRBV6-5

CDR3 DNA: TGTGCCAGCAGCGTAGAGCCCGGGAGAGGAGAGACCCAGTACTTC
CDR3 protein: CASSVEPGRGETQYF
D gene: .
clone size: .
J gene: TRBJ2-5
V gene: TRBV9

CDR3 DNA: TGTGCCAGCAGCACCCGACAGGACAAAAGCTCTGGAAACACCATATATTTT
CDR3 protein: CASSTRQDKSSGNTIYF
D gene: .
clone size: .
J gene: TRBJ1-3
V gene: TRBV11-2

CDR3 DNA: TGTGCCAGCAGTTCAGGAGGGGACAGCTCCTACAATGAGCAGTTCTTC
CDR3 protein: CASSSGGDSSYNEQFF
D gene: .
clone size: once
J gene: TRBJ2-1
V gene: TRBV27

CDR3 DNA: TGTGCCAGTAGCGCGGGCTACGAGCAGTACTTC
CDR3 protein: CASSAGYEQYF
D gene: .
clone size: .
J gene: TRBJ2-7
V gene: TRBV6-5

CDR3 DNA: TGCAGCGTTTCAACCGGGACAGGGGTGAACATTCAGTACTTC
CDR3 protein: CSVSTGTGVNIQYF
D gene: TRBD1
clone size: .
J gene: TRBJ2-4
V gene: TRBV29-1

CDR3 DNA: TGTGCCAGCAGCTTGATATCCGAGGCGAATGAGCAGTTCTTC
CDR3 protein: CASSLISEANEQFF
D gene: .
clone size: .
J gene: TRBJ2-1
V gene: TRBV5-8

CDR3 DNA: TGTGCCACCAAAACCGGGTCCGACCGCTACGAGCAGTACTTC
CDR3 protein: CATKTGSDRYEQYF
D gene: .
clone size: .
J gene: TRBJ2-7
V gene: TRBV7-9

CDR3 DNA: TGTGCCAGCAGCCCCCGGGGGGCGGGGAGCACAGATACGCAGTATTTT
CDR3 protein: CASSPRGAGSTDTQYF
D gene: .
clone size: .
J gene: TRBJ2-3
V gene: TRBV27